Presented here are 27 T cell receptor beta chains from one specimen sequenced in a study of cytomegalovirus exposure and HLA in healthy donors. Here immunoSEQ multiplex PCR was the method, and the copy in TCRdb shows in-frame clones only, minus some. Here the sample spans 300,000 to 400,000 clones, around 86% being singletons. Sequences were obtained from PBMCs. The source of these receptors is a young woman in good health and CMV-seronegative.

This sequence joins TRBV5-1 and TRBJ2-5; TRBD1 aligns across 7 bases. The CDR3 contains 13 residues. V trimming: 4 bases; J trimming: 5 bases; junction bases outside the gene matches: 5. Germline CDR1 and CDR2: SGHRS and YFSETQ. CDR3 sequence: CASSEQGHETQYF. The CDR3 DNA is TGCGCCAGCAGCGAACAGGGGCACGAGACCCAGTACTTC.

This chain joins TRBV5-4 and TRBJ2-1; 9 positions match TRBD1. Germline V CDR1 and CDR2: SGHNT, YYREEE (reference sequence). This CDR3 is 16 amino acids long. The V and J ends lost 0 bases and 2 bases, in that order; junction bases with no gene match: 3. This CDR3 is CASSLGGQGPYNEQFF. DNA of the CDR3: TGTGCCAGCAGCTTGGGGGGACAGGGCCCCTACAATGAGCAGTTCTTC. Together with reference TRBV5-4 and TRBJ2-1, the CDR3 gives the full variable domain: ETGVTQSPTHLIKTRGQQVTLRCSSQSGHNTVSWYQQALGQGPQFIFQYYREEENGRGNFPPRFSGLQFPNYSSELNVNALELDDSALYLCASSLGGQGPYNEQFFGPGTRLTVL.

The chain carries TRBV4-2 and TRBJ1-3, with D tentatively TRBD1 (5 bases). With 1 base removed from V and 4 bases from J, the gap between germline ends came to 17 bases. The CDR3 runs 17 residues. Germline V gives CDR1 LGHNA, CDR2 YNFKEQ. Here the CDR3 reads CASSQVQVVTAGNTIYF. CDR3 sequence (DNA): TGTGCCAGCAGCCAAGTACAGGTAGTCACAGCAGGAAACACCATATATTTT.

This chain links TRBV29-1 with TRBJ2-3; tentative D call: TRBD2 (5 bases). V was trimmed by 6 bases and J by 2 bases, leaving 12 bases between them. CDR3 length: 13 residues. The germline gives CDR1 SQVTM, CDR2 ANQGSEA. The CDR3 DNA follows: TGCAGCGTCCGGAGGCTTCTCACAGATACGCAGTATTTT. It specifies CSVRRLLTDTQYF.

The chain carries TRBV7-9 and TRBJ2-2; 11 nucleotides align to TRBD2. Trimming cost V 5 bases and J 4 bases; bases outside gene matches: 6. CDR1 is SEHNR and CDR2 is FQNEAQ in the germline V gene (reference sequence). The length of the CDR3 is 16 residues. The CDR3 spells CASSPLAGGVTGELFF. The CDR3 DNA reads as TGTGCCAGCAGCCCCTTAGCGGGAGGGGTCACCGGGGAGCTGTTTTTT.

The chain employs TRBV18 and TRBJ1-6; TRBD1 agrees at 9 bases. The J segment lost 8 bases and the V segment lost 3 bases, leaving 8 bases of the junction unmatched. CDR3 length equals 16 residues. CDR1 KGHSH and CDR2 LQKENI come from the germline V gene. CDR3 loop: CASSPGTGHSDSPLHF. In DNA, the CDR3 is TGTGCCAGCTCACCCGGGACAGGGCACTCGGATTCACCCCTCCACTTT.

The rearrangement links TRBV11-1 to TRBJ2-1, with a tentative D call TRBD2 (6 bases). Germline-derived CDR1 and CDR2 are SGHAT and FQDESV (reference sequence). The CDR3 contains 15 residues. V was shortened by 3 bases and J by 0 bases, with 9 bases between the two germline ends. CDR3 sequence (DNA): TGTGCCAGCAGCTTTAGCGGCCGCTCCTACAATGAGCAGTTCTTC. Translation: CASSFSGRSYNEQFF.

The chain joins TRBV25-1 to TRBJ1-1, with TRBD1 as a possible D gene (5 bases). V shed 1 base and J shed 0 bases, with 12 bases lying between them. CDR3 size: 16 residues. Germline V gene data show CDR1 as MGHDK and CDR2 as SYGVNS. In nucleotides, the CDR3 is TGTGCCAGCAGTGAATGGGGGAGGGCCCTGAACACTGAAGCTTTCTTT. Its translation is CASSEWGRALNTEAFF.

This chain uses TRBV2 with TRBJ2-2; TRBD2 aligns across 9 bases. This CDR3 has 15 amino acids. Germline values: CDR1 SNHLY, CDR2 FYNNEI. V was pared by 3 bases and J by 7 bases, with 6 bases of the junction left unmatched. The CDR3 protein is CASSDVSGGRGELFF. The CDR3 DNA is TGTGCCAGCAGTGACGTGAGCGGGGGGCGCGGGGAGCTGTTTTTT.

The chain has TRBV18 and TRBJ2-3, with 9 bases matching TRBD1. Per the germline V gene, CDR1 is KGHSH and CDR2 is LQKENI. With V trimmed by 2 bases and J by 4 bases, 10 bases remained unmatched. The CDR3 extends over 17 amino acids. The CDR3 DNA sequence: TGTGCCAGCTCACCAAAGGACAGGGGAAGGACGCCAGATACGCAGTATTTT. Translation: CASSPKDRGRTPDTQYF.

The V gene is TRBV27, the J gene TRBJ1-1, with D uncertain. Germline CDR1 is MNHEY and CDR2 is SMNVEV (reference sequence). The CDR3 loop spans 13 amino acids. V lost 4 bases and J 0 bases, leaving 6 bases between the germline ends. CDR3 amino acids: CASSSYLNTEAFF. CDR3 bases: TGTGCCAGCAGTTCCTATTTGAACACTGAAGCTTTCTTT.

With respect to this clone: Other DNA sequences in this specimen translate into the identical CDR3. The chain has TRBV5-1 and TRBJ1-4, with 8 bases aligning to TRBD1. This CDR3 is 14 amino acids long. The ends lost 2 bases at V and 4 bases at J; junction bases unmatched: 1. CDR1 is SGHRS, CDR2 YFSETQ, per germline. The CDR3 spells CASSFTGGNEKLFF. DNA of the CDR3: TGCGCCAGCAGCTTTACAGGGGGTAATGAAAAACTGTTTTTT.

The rearrangement uses TRBV29-1 and TRBJ2-7, with a weak D call TRBD1 (5 bases). The CDR3 contains 13 residues. The germline V gene encodes CDR1 SQVTM and CDR2 ANQGSEA. Trimming pared 1 base from V and 2 bases from J, leaving 9 bases between. CDR3 sequence: CSVEGWGTYEQYF. CDR3 in DNA: TGCAGCGTTGAAGGGTGGGGCACCTACGAGCAGTACTTC.

The chain links TRBV6-1 to TRBJ2-5; D is possibly TRBD2 (7 bases). The ends were cut back, 4 bases at V and 2 bases at J, with 14 bases in the middle. Germline V gives CDR1 MNHNS, CDR2 SASEGT. The CDR3 has 15 residues. CDR3 in amino acids: CASSAFRGAQETQYF. CDR3 nucleotides: TGTGCCAGCAGTGCCTTCCGGGGGGCACAAGAGACCCAGTACTTC.

The CDR3 spells CAWSVKGGLAGITDTQYF. CDR3 nucleotides: TGTGCCTGGAGCGTAAAGGGCGGACTAGCGGGAATAACAGATACGCAGTATTTT. The chain has TRBV30 and TRBJ2-3; 12 bases agree with TRBD2. Germline lookup yields CDR1 GTSNPN and CDR2 SVGIG (reference sequence). V shed 3 bases, J shed 3 bases, and the junction held 13 bases outside the gene matches. CDR3 length equals 18 residues.

This clone has a single count. The V and J genes are TRBV25-1 and TRBJ2-2; D might be TRBD1 (5 bases). Trimming pared 4 bases from V and 2 bases from J, leaving 8 bases between. Looked up from germline, CDR1 is MGHDK and CDR2 is SYGVNS. The CDR3 extends over 14 amino acids. CDR3 region: CASSAQGNTGELFF. CDR3 nucleotide sequence: TGTGCCAGCAGTGCCCAGGGTAACACCGGGGAGCTGTTTTTT.

The chain couples TRBV7-9 to TRBJ2-1; 7 bases align to TRBD2. This CDR3 is built from 15 residues. Germline CDR1 is SEHNR and CDR2 is FQNEAQ (reference sequence). The junction had 11 bases not matched to a gene; V was cut back by 5 bases and J by 7 bases. The CDR3 sequence: CASSRMAGVWNEQFF. CDR3 nucleotides: TGTGCCAGCAGCCGTATGGCGGGAGTTTGGAATGAGCAGTTCTTC. Drawing the rest from reference TRBV7-9 and TRBJ2-1, the complete variable domain is DTGVSQNPRHKITKRGQNVTFRCDPISEHNRLYWYRQTLGQGPEFLTYFQNEAQLEKSRLLSDRFSAERPKGSFSTLEIQRTEQGDSAMYLCASSRMAGVWNEQFFGPGTRLTVL.

J is TRBJ1-5 and V is TRBV7-8; a possible D gene is TRBD1 (5 bases). This CDR3 has 16 residues. V lost 2 bases, J lost 1 base, and 12 bases lay in between. Germline CDR1 is SGHVS and CDR2 is FQNEAQ. CDR3 amino acids: CASSLSAGWSNQPQHF. Written as DNA, the CDR3 is TGTGCCAGCAGCTTATCGGCAGGGTGGAGCAATCAGCCCCAGCATTTT.

The chain links TRBV6-1 to TRBJ2-7; D might be TRBD2 (6 bases). The CDR3 runs 13 residues. Looked up from germline, CDR1 is MNHNS and CDR2 is SASEGT. V lost 3 bases to trimming and J lost 1 base, with 7 bases between them. The CDR3 DNA follows: TGTGCCAGCAGTGAGGAGGGATCCTACGAGCAGTACTTC. Amino acids: CASSEEGSYEQYF.

The chain employs TRBV6-5 and TRBJ1-6; D might be TRBD1 (5 bases). CDR3 size: 16 residues. Germline CDR1 is MNHEY and CDR2 is SVGAGI. V lost 0 bases and J lost 8, with 14 bases in between. In DNA form, the CDR3 reads TGTGCCAGCAGTTACTCGAGCGGGGGGTCTGATTCACCCCTCCACTTT. Translation gives CASSYSSGGSDSPLHF.

The chain couples TRBV6-1 to TRBJ2-4, with a possible D match to TRBD2 (5 bases). V was clipped by 2 bases and J by 7 bases, with 15 bases between them. Germline V gives CDR1 MNHNS, CDR2 SASEGT. The CDR3 runs 15 residues. CDR3 sequence (DNA): TGTGCCAGCAGTGAATGGGGTACGGGGAGTAACATTCAGTACTTC. Residues: CASSEWGTGSNIQYF.

As DNA, the CDR3 is TGTGCCAGCAGCCAGGGACAGGGAGGCTACACCTTC. Translated: CASSQGQGGYTF. J is TRBJ1-2 and V is TRBV7-6; 9 bases map to TRBD1. With V trimmed by 5 bases and J by 8 bases, 3 bases remained unmatched. The CDR3 consists of 12 residues. The germline V gene has CDR1 SGHVS and CDR2 FNYEAQ.

The rearrangement joins TRBV27 to TRBJ1-1; TRBD1 might be the D (6 bases). Per the germline V gene, CDR1 is MNHEY and CDR2 is SMNVEV (reference sequence). The CDR3 spans 14 residues. V dropped 5 bases and J dropped 2 bases, with 12 bases sitting between them. The CDR3 DNA is TGTGCCAGCAGTCCGGGACATCACAACACTGAAGCTTTCTTT. Its translation: CASSPGHHNTEAFF.

The CDR3: CASSIWGGRTDTQYF. The CDR3 bases are TGTGCCAGCAGTATCTGGGGGGGCCGGACAGATACGCAGTATTTT. The chain couples TRBV28 to TRBJ2-3, with D possibly being TRBD2 (7 bases). V lost 5 bases, J lost 3 bases, and 15 bases lay in between. This CDR3 spans 15 amino acids. Germline loops: CDR1 MDHEN, CDR2 SYDVKM.

The chain combines TRBV27 with TRBJ2-7; unclear D gene. Germline V gene data show CDR1 as MNHEY and CDR2 as SMNVEV (reference sequence). This CDR3 is 12 amino acids long. With 6 bases removed from V and 1 base from J, the gap between germline ends came to 7 bases. CDR3 sequence (DNA): TGTGCCAGCAGAACAGAATCCTACGAGCAGTACTTC. Residues: CASRTESYEQYF.

The V and J genes are TRBV18 and TRBJ2-3; D remains ambiguous. The CDR3 sequence is 16 residues long. Germline assignment: CDR1 KGHSH and CDR2 LQKENI. The V end lost 0 bases, the J end lost 1 base, and 11 bases lay between the germline ends. CDR3 DNA sequence: TGTGCCAGCTCACCACCACAGATCCCTGGCACAGATACGCAGTATTTT. Residues: CASSPPQIPGTDTQYF.

This chain uses TRBV5-1 with TRBJ1-2, with a tentative D call TRBD1 (5 bases). The germline V and J ends were trimmed by 5 bases and 0 bases, with 14 bases remaining between them. Germline CDR1 and CDR2: SGHRS and YFSETQ. The CDR3 totals 15 residues. The CDR3 here is CASSPDSNPNYGYTF. In DNA form, the CDR3 reads TGCGCCAGCAGTCCCGACAGCAACCCTAACTATGGCTACACCTTC. The full variable domain, completed using reference TRBV5-1 and TRBJ1-2, is KAGVTQTPRYLIKTRGQQVTLSCSPISGHRSVSWYQQTPGQGLQFLFEYFSETQRNKGNFPGRFSGRQFSNSRSEMNVSTLELGDSALYLCASSPDSNPNYGYTFGSGTRLTVV.